This T cell receptor (beta chain) was retrieved from a study of beta chain features in type 1 diabetes. Study results and limitations: Researchers report that Type 1 diabetes patients had moderately but significantly shorter TCRB CDR3s across all four CD4+ subsets.

The CDR3 covers 14 residues. CDR1 is MDHEN, CDR2 SYDVKM, per germline. Trimming shortened V by 7 bases and J by 4 bases, and 16 bases separated the two germline ends. The investigators reverse transcribed all of the isolated RNA, so they sequenced expressed TCRB transcripts. TCRdb keeps only in-frame clones here, not all; method: immunoSEQ multiplex PCR. In the table there are 280,000 or so clones, roughly 15% of which are singletons. To note about this clone: Its matching antigen is unknown.

Via the markers CD45RO/CCR7/CD25/CD127/CD95/CD27, stem cell-like memory, regulatory, central memory and naive CD4+ cells were sorted. The sequence was collected from a man in his late teens or twenties with type 1 diabetes. The rearrangement links TRBV28 to TRBJ1-2, with D possibly being TRBD1 (6 bases). Sequenced material: naive CD4+ T cells from blood. The CDR3 nucleotides are TGTGCCAGCAACAAGGGACATCCAATCTATGGCTACACCTTC. This encodes CASNKGHPIYGYTF.